Below are 7 T cell receptor beta chains sequenced from a single sample in a study of control samples from healthy donors and cancer patients. The method was immunoSEQ multiplex PCR; TCRdb's version includes in-frame clones alone and lacks a portion of them. The sample has over 100,000 clones; roughly 89% are singletons. Sequences were obtained from blood. These receptors were collected from a woman aged 45-60 years in good health.

In its sample, this clone was seen a few times. Here the CDR3 reads CASSSRDLHF. As DNA, the CDR3 is TGTGCCAGCAGCTCCCGGGATCTCCACTTT. The V and J genes are TRBV11-2 and TRBJ1-6, with unresolved D. V was clipped by 4 bases and J by 16 bases, with 8 bases between them. Germline-derived CDR1 and CDR2 are SGHAT and FQNNGV. CDR3 length equals 10 residues.

V usage is TRBV7-2 and J usage is TRBJ2-5; 8 bases agree with TRBD2. CDR1 is SGHTA, CDR2 FQGNSA, per germline. V lost 5 bases and J lost 5; bases outside the gene matches: 7. This CDR3 has 14 amino acids. The CDR3 coding sequence is TGTGCCAGCAGCCAAGCGGGGGCCGAGGAGACCCAGTACTTC. Protein sequence: CASSQAGAEETQYF.

The V call is TRBV30, the J call TRBJ1-1; 9 bases align to TRBD1. CDR1 GTSNPN and CDR2 SVGIG come from the germline V gene (reference sequence). V was pared by 2 bases and J by 8 bases, with 9 bases of the junction left unmatched. The CDR3 loop spans 14 amino acids. The CDR3 sequence is CAWSKRDRAREAFF. In DNA form, the CDR3 reads TGTGCCTGGAGTAAACGGGACAGGGCCCGGGAAGCTTTCTTT.

This chain joins TRBV27 and TRBJ2-1; possibly TRBD1 for D (6 bases). Per the germline V gene, CDR1 is MNHEY and CDR2 is SMNVEV (reference sequence). V was trimmed by 4 bases and J by 0 bases, leaving 10 bases between them. The CDR3 contains 15 residues. CDR3 DNA: TGTGCCAGCAGTTACAGGGCTAGCTCCTACAATGAGCAGTTCTTC. Its translation is CASSYRASSYNEQFF.

The CDR3 loop reads CASSPLKNSGPKNIQYF. The CDR3 nucleotides are TGTGCCAGCTCACCACTAAAGAATTCGGGGCCCAAAAACATTCAGTACTTC. This rearrangement joins TRBV18 to TRBJ2-4; either TRBD1 or TRBD2 may fit D (5 bases each). V lost 1 base and J lost 2, with 15 bases in between. CDR1 is KGHSH and CDR2 is LQKENI in the germline V gene. This CDR3 is built from 17 residues. Supplemented by reference TRBV18 and TRBJ2-4, the full variable domain reads NAGVMQNPRHLVRRRGQEARLRCSPMKGHSHVYWYRQLPEEGLKFMVYLQKENIIDESGMPKERFSAEFPKEGPSILRIQQVVRGDSAAYFCASSPLKNSGPKNIQYFGAGTRLSVL.

This chain connects TRBV19 to TRBJ1-1, with TRBD1 matching over 8 bases. The germline gives CDR1 LNHDA, CDR2 SQIVND (reference sequence). V lost 6 bases to trimming and J lost 1 base; unmatched junction nucleotides: 7. This CDR3 is built from 15 residues. CDR3 in amino acids: CASRIGQGANTEAFF. The CDR3 nucleotides are TGTGCCAGTAGGATCGGACAGGGTGCGAACACTGAAGCTTTCTTT.

V and J are TRBV7-9 and TRBJ2-4; a weak D match, TRBD2 (5 bases). Germline CDR1 is SEHNR and CDR2 is FQNEAQ (reference sequence). There are 19 residues in the CDR3. Trimming took off 7 bases at V and 0 bases at J, with 25 bases between the two ends. CDR3: CASTLTTGSPIAAKNIQYF. DNA for the CDR3: TGTGCCAGCACCCTGACCACGGGGTCCCCTATCGCAGCCAAAAACATTCAGTACTTC.